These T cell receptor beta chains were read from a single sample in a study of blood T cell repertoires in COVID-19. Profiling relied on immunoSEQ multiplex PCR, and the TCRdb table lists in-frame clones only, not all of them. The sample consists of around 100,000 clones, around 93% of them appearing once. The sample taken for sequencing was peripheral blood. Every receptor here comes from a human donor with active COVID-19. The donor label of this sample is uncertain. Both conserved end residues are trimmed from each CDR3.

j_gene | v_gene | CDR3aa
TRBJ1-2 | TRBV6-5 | ASSQTGGNYGYT
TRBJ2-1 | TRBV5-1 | ASSLAPSGGNNEQF
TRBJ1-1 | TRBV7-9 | ASSWTGSEAF
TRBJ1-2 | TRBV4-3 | ASSQTGVYGYT
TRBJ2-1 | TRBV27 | ASSSGARVGWQF
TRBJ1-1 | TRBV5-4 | ASSFLSNTEAF
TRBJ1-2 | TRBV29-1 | SVVTGYIDGYT
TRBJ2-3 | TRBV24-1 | ATSDLTSSGGFPTDTQY
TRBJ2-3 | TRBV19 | ATRSGGAGDTQY
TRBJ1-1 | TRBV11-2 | ASSYTNILAEAF
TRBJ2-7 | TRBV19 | ASSIEEDEQY
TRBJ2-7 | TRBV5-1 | ASSPWTGEVTYEQY
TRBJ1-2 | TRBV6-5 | ASYNRGISYGYT
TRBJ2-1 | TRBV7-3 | ASSSPPPGLLQF
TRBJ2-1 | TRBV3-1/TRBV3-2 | ASSQVSGARDEQF
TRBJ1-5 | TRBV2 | ASSGQGSNQPQH
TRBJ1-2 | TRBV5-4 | ASSLGAVYGYT
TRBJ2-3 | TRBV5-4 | ASSIRTAADGTDTQY
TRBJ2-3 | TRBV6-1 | ASSEGDRGWPDTQY
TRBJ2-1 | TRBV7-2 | ASSSQGNNEQF
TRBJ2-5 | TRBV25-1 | ASSEWSGGLQETQY
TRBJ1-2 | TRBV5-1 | ASSGRDMGNYGYT
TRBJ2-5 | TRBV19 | ASSMGRQETQY
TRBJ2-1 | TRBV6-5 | ASTLGQSGGNEQF
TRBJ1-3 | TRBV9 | ASSVTITGSIGNTIY
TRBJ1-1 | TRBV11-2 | ASSFTGRDRMNTEAF
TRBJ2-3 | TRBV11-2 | ASSQAGTTDTQY
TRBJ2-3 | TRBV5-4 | ASSLEATSELDTQY
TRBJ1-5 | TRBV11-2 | ASSLGTGHEPQH
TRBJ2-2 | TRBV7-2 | ASSTSGGAEGSGELF
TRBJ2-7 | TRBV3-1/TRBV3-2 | ASSQAVYEQY
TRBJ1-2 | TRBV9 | ASSRSSGQGVSYT
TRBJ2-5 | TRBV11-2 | ASRLSAGGLETQY
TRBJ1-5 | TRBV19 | ASSSESEAPQH
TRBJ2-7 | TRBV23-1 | ASSPTLAGRRPREQY
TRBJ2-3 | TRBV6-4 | ASSDSAGVPTDTQY
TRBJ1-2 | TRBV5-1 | ASSSPGQGNGYT
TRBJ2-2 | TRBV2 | ASSEEIVAIGELF
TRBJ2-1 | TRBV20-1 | SASNLAGDNEQF
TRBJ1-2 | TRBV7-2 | ASSLARAHYGYT
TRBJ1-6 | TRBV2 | ASSGAGEGSPLH
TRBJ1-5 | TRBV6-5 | ASTGRSNQPQH
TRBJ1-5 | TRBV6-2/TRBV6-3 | ASSYPGQIITAGGAQH
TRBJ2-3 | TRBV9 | ASSSSVRGNTQY
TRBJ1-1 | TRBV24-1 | AWGPRNTEAF
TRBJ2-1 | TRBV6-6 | ASSYSSLRSYNEQF
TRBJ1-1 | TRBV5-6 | ASSFGAQNTEAF
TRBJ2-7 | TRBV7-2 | ASSLGLSTREQY
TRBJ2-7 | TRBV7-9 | ASSRRTGNTLYEQY
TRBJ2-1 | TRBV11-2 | ASRHLAGGHNEQF
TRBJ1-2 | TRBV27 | ASSLGQAGYGYT
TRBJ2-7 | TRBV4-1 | ASSRPSGGPSYEQY
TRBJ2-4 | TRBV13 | ASTHLGATNIQY
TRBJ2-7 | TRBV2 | STVDRAYEQY
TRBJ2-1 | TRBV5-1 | ASSETDRGNEQF
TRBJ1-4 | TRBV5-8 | ASSLTPGLEKLF
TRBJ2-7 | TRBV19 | ASSIGTRDEQY